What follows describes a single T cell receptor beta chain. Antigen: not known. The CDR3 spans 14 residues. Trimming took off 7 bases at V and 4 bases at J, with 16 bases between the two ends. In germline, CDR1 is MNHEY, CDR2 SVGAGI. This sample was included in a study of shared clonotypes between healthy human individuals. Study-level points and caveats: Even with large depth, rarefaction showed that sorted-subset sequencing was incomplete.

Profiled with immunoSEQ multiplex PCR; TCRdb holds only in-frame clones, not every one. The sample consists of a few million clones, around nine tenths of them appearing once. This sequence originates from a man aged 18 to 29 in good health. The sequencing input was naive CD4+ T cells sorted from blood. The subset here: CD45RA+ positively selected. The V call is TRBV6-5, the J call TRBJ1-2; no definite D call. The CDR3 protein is CASIRMEGAYGYTF. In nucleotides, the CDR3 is TGTGCCAGCATCCGCATGGAGGGCGCCTATGGCTACACCTTC.